These 2 T cell receptor beta chains originate from one sample sequenced in a study of blood T cell repertoires in COVID-19. Data came from immunoSEQ multiplex PCR; TCRdb stores just in-frame clones and leaves some out. The data contain around 100,000 clones, about 80% of them singletons. The sample taken for sequencing was peripheral blood. Every receptor here comes from a man aged 55 to 70 with acute or convalescent COVID-19.

The chain couples TRBV28 to TRBJ2-2; maybe TRBD2 (6 bases). This CDR3 spans 14 amino acids. V was shortened by 3 bases and J by 4 bases, with 9 bases between the two germline ends. Germline V gene sequence: CDR1 MDHEN, CDR2 SYDVKM. The CDR3 sequence is CASSFREATGELFF. The CDR3, as DNA: TGTGCCAGCAGTTTCAGGGAGGCCACCGGGGAGCTGTTTTTT.

The chain carries TRBV6-2 or TRBV6-3 and TRBJ2-7; 9 bases are shared with TRBD1. Germline V gene data show CDR1 as MNHEY and CDR2 as SVGEGT. Germline trimming cut 2 bases from V and 9 bases from J; bases unmatched to any gene: 14. There are 16 residues in the CDR3. CDR3 nucleotides: TGTGCCAGCAGTTACCTCTCGGAGGGACAGGGTAGCAGGCAGTACTTC. It encodes CASSYLSEGQGSRQYF.